The source of this T cell receptor beta chain is a study of cytomegalovirus exposure and HLA in healthy donors. Study-wide results and caveats: Donors were assumed by presence/absence analyses to have roughly uniform sequencing depth. Reported findings show TCR beta sequences accurately forecast HLA-A and HLA-B alleles in most subjects.

This CDR3 comprises 16 residues. CDR1 is SGHTA and CDR2 is FQGNSA in the germline V gene. Trimming took 2 bases from V and 6 from J, leaving 14 bases between them. With 60 Vbeta and 13 Jbeta primers, the PCR was carried out. Sequencing was performed with immunoSEQ multiplex PCR; in TCRdb, only in-frame clones are kept and a portion is missing. Of 110,000 to 150,000 clones in the sample, approximately 71% were seen once. About this clone itself: Antigen: not known.

The chain uses TRBV7-2 and TRBJ1-6, with a tentative D call TRBD1 (6 bases). The sample was PBMCs. The clonotype was recovered from a woman aged 45-59 years in good health and CMV-seronegative. CDR3 sequence (DNA): TGTGCCAGCAGCTTACATGCCGGACAGTCTAATTCACCCCTCCACTTT. It specifies CASSLHAGQSNSPLHF.